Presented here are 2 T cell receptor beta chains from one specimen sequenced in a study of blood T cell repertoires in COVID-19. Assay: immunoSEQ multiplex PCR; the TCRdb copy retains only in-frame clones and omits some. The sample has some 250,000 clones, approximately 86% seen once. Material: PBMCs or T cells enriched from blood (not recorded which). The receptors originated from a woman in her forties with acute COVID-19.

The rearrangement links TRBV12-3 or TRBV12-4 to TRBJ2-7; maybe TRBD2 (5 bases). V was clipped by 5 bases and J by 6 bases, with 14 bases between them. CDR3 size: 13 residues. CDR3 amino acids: CASSQEGFSEQYF. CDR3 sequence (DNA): TGTGCCAGCAGTCAAGAGGGTTTCAGCGAGCAGTACTTC.

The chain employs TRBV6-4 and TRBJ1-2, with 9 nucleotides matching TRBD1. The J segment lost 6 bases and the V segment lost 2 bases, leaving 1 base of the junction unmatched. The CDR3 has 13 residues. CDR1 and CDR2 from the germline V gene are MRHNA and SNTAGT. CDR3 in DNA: TGTGCCAGCAGTGACGGGACAGGGCATGGCTACACCTTC. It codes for CASSDGTGHGYTF.